Listed here are 16 T cell receptor beta chains from one sample, sequenced in a study of T cell repertoires in cytomegalovirus infection. One entry per CDR3 protein, called by TCRdb with MiXCR from the reads. The data show roughly 180,000 distinct CDR3 sequences, with roughly a fifth seen just once and 25% held by the top ten. No antigens are known for them. Sequencing used CD8+ T cells from cultured PBMCs, obtained from culture after CMV antigen stimulation. These receptors were obtained from a human donor in good health (CMV status not recorded). Some clones in this sample may be carry-over from other donors' samples.

The table lists this clonotype with a few counts. J is TRBJ2-3 and V is TRBV7-9, with D possibly matching TRBD2 (5 bases). Trimming stripped 6 bases from V and 2 bases from J, with 9 bases between. Germline CDR1 is SEHNR and CDR2 is FQNEAQ (reference sequence). The length of the CDR3 is 13 residues. In DNA, the CDR3 is TGTGCCAGCAGTCCCGGGGTCACAGATACGCAGTATTTT. Residues: CASSPGVTDTQYF.

The chain employs TRBV7-9 and TRBJ2-2; maybe TRBD2 (5 bases). This CDR3 comprises 15 residues. The V and J ends lost 6 bases and 6 bases respectively, with 17 bases between them. CDR1 is SEHNR, CDR2 FQNEAQ, per germline (reference sequence). The CDR3 nucleotides are TGTGCCAGCAGGGAAGGGAGCGGAACCTCCGGGGAGCTGTTTTTT. It translates to CASREGSGTSGELFF.

This clonotype was detected only a few times. V gene TRBV6-1 combines with J gene TRBJ2-1; 10 nucleotides agree with TRBD2. Germline CDR1 MNHNS, CDR2 SASEGT. V gave up 5 bases and J gave up 3 bases; unmatched junction bases: 4. This CDR3 spans 15 amino acids. Written as DNA, the CDR3 is TGTGCCAGCAGTTTCCTAGCGGGGGACTACAATGAGCAGTTCTTC. Translation gives CASSFLAGDYNEQFF.

This clonotype was seen a few times. This chain uses TRBV11-2 with TRBJ1-1, with 7 positions matching TRBD1. Germline lookup yields CDR1 SGHAT and CDR2 FQNNGV. The V and J ends lost 3 bases and 3 bases, in that order; junction bases with no gene match: 4. The CDR3 has 14 residues. The CDR3 here is CASSFTQGDTEAFF. CDR3 coding DNA: TGTGCCAGCAGCTTCACCCAGGGGGACACTGAAGCTTTCTTT.

This clonotype was found a few times. The chain combines TRBV13 with TRBJ2-2; no firm D call. Trimming removed 1 base at V and 6 bases at J, with 9 bases between. Germline V lookup: CDR1 PRHDT, CDR2 FYEKMQ (reference sequence). The CDR3 spans 14 residues. CDR3 in DNA: TGTGCCAGCAGCTTAGACCCTCCCCCCGGGGAGCTGTTTTTT. This gives the protein CASSLDPPPGELFF.

The chain recombines TRBV24-1 with TRBJ2-3; D may be TRBD1 (6 bases). The CDR3 totals 15 residues. Trimming cost V 5 bases and J 5 bases, with 16 bases left between them. Germline CDR1 KGHDR, CDR2 SFDVKD. CDR3 amino acids: CATSVPGQSRDTQYF. The CDR3 bases are TGTGCCACCAGTGTCCCCGGACAGAGTCGAGATACGCAGTATTTT.

This clonotype was detected only a few times. The chain recombines TRBV6-5 with TRBJ2-7, with 10 positions matching TRBD1. The CDR3 runs to 14 residues. Germline lookup yields CDR1 MNHEY and CDR2 SVGAGI. J gave up 5 bases and V 0 bases, and 1 base lay outside the gene matches. The CDR3 region has the DNA TGTGCCAGCAGTTACTCTGGGACAGGGGACGAGCAGTACTTC. Protein product: CASSYSGTGDEQYF.

The V call is TRBV7-2, the J call TRBJ1-2; 9 bases map to TRBD1. This CDR3 contains 14 residues. The V gene's germline CDR1 is SGHTA and CDR2 FQGNSA. V was clipped by 3 bases and J by 4 bases; unmatched bases: 3. The CDR3 sequence: CASSFRDRVYGYTF. The CDR3, as DNA: TGTGCCAGCAGCTTCCGGGACAGGGTCTATGGCTACACCTTC.

This clonotype was detected a few times. The chain has TRBV6-1 and TRBJ1-5; no clear D. The CDR3 contains 18 residues. Trimming took off 8 bases at V and 1 base at J, with 24 bases between the two ends. Germline CDR1 reads MNHNS; CDR2 reads SASEGT. CDR3 protein: CASSITHNLVRSNQPQHF. DNA for the CDR3: TGTGCCAGCTCCATTACACATAACTTAGTCCGGAGCAATCAGCCCCAGCATTTT.

The sample holds a few counts of this clonotype. The genes are TRBV30 and TRBJ2-1; D tentatively fits TRBD1 or TRBD2 (5 bases each). The CDR3 totals 12 residues. Germline loops: CDR1 GTSNPN, CDR2 SVGIG (reference sequence). Trimming took off 0 bases at V and 5 bases at J, with 5 bases between the two ends. The CDR3 is CAWSVGDNEQFF. The CDR3 DNA follows: TGTGCCTGGAGTGTGGGGGACAATGAGCAGTTCTTC. Variable domain in full (rest from reference TRBV30 and TRBJ2-1): SQTIHQWPATLVQPVGSPLSLECTVEGTSNPNLYWYRQAAGRGLQLLFYSVGIGQISSEVPQNLSASRPQDRQFILSSKKLLLSDSGFYLCAWSVGDNEQFFGPGTRLTVL.

This clonotype has just a few counts. The chain carries TRBV7-9 and TRBJ1-2; D is uncertain. The CDR3 spans 15 residues. Trimming shortened V by 1 base and J by 0 bases, and 9 bases separated the two germline ends. Germline V gene sequence: CDR1 SEHNR, CDR2 FQNEAQ (reference sequence). The CDR3 here is CASSLVVGANYGYTF. The CDR3 region has the DNA TGTGCCAGCAGCTTAGTTGTCGGAGCTAACTATGGCTACACCTTC.

This chain connects TRBV12-3 or TRBV12-4 to TRBJ1-2; no clear D. The CDR3 runs to 13 residues. The V and J ends lost 5 bases and 4 bases respectively, with 11 bases between them. The CDR3 loop reads CASSLSVSYGYTF. The CDR3 DNA sequence: TGTGCCAGCAGTCTTTCAGTGAGCTATGGCTACACCTTC.

This clonotype has just a few counts. V usage is TRBV7-2 and J usage is TRBJ2-1, with no clear D. V was trimmed by 0 bases and J by 10 bases, leaving 4 bases between them. Germline CDR1 is SGHTA and CDR2 is FQGNSA. There are 11 residues in the CDR3. The CDR3 DNA is TGTGCCAGCAGCTTAGCGTGGGAGCAGTTCTTC. Translated: CASSLAWEQFF.

CDR3 sequence: CASSLERQVWPYGYTF. Written as DNA, the CDR3 is TGCGCCAGCAGCTTGGAGAGACAGGTGTGGCCCTATGGCTACACCTTC. The chain uses TRBV5-1 and TRBJ1-2; a weak D match, TRBD1 (6 bases). The CDR3 has 16 amino acids. With 0 bases removed from V and 4 bases from J, the gap between germline ends came to 16 bases. From germline, CDR1 is SGHRS and CDR2 YFSETQ.

This clonotype appeared a few times. The rearrangement joins TRBV12-3 or TRBV12-4 to TRBJ2-3, with D possibly TRBD2 on 6 matching bases. The ends were cut back, 5 bases at V and 2 bases at J, with 17 bases in the middle. CDR3 length: 16 amino acids. This CDR3 reads CASSDLRTSPTDTQYF. In DNA form, the CDR3 reads TGTGCCAGCAGTGACCTTAGAACTAGCCCCACAGATACGCAGTATTTT.

In its sample, this clonotype was seen a few times. The chain has TRBV7-9 and TRBJ2-7, with no clear D. Trimming took 4 bases from V and 1 from J, leaving 23 bases between them. This CDR3 is 18 amino acids long. Germline loops: CDR1 SEHNR, CDR2 FQNEAQ (reference sequence). The CDR3 DNA is TGTGCCAGCAGCTCCTCAACCCCATCTATGGAAGTTTCCTACGAGCAGTACTTC. Residues: CASSSSTPSMEVSYEQYF.